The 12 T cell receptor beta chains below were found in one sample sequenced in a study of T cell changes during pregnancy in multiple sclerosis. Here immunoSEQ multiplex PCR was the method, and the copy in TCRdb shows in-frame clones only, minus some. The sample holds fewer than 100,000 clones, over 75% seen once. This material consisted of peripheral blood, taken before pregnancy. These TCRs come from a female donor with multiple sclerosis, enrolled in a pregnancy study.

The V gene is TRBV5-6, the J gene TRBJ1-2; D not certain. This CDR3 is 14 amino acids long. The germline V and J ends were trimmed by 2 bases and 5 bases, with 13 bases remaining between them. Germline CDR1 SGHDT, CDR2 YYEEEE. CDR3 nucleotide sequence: TGTGCCAGCAGCTTAGCTCCGGGGAGGTATGGCTACACCTTC. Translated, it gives CASSLAPGRYGYTF. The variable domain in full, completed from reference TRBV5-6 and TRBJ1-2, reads DAGVTQSPTHLIKTRGQQVTLRCSPKSGHDTVSWYQQALGQGPQFIFQYYEEEERQRGNFPDRFSGHQFPNYSSELNVNALLLGDSALYLCASSLAPGRYGYTFGSGTRLTVV.

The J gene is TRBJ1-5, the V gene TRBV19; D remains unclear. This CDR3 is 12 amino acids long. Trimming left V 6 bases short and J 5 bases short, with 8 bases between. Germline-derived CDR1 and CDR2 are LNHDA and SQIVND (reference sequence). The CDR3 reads CASSEGDQPQHF. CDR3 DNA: TGTGCCAGTAGCGAGGGTGATCAGCCCCAGCATTTT.

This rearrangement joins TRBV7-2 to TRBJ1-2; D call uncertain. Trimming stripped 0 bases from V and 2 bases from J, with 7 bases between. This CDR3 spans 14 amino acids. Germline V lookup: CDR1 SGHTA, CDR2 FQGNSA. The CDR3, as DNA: TGTGCCAGCAGCTTAGCCGGACTCAACTATGGCTACACCTTC. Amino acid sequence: CASSLAGLNYGYTF.

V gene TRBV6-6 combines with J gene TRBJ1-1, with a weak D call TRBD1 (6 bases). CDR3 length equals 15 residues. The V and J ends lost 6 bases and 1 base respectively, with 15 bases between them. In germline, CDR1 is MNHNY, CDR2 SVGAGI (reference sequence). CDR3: CASRRGRGENTEAFF. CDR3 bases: TGTGCCAGCAGACGGGGCAGGGGCGAGAACACTGAAGCTTTCTTT.

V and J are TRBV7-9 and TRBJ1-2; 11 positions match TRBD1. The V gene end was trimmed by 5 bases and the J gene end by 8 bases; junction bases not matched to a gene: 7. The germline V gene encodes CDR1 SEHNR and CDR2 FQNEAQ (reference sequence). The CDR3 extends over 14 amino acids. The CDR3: CASSTGQGAGGYTF. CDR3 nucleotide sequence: TGTGCCAGCAGCACCGGACAGGGGGCGGGCGGCTACACCTTC.

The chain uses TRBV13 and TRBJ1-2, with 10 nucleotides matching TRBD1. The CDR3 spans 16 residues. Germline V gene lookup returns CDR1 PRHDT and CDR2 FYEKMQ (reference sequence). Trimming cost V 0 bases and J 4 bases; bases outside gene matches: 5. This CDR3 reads CASSLGGTGVIYGYTF. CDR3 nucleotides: TGTGCCAGCAGCTTAGGGGGGACAGGGGTTATCTATGGCTACACCTTC.

In DNA form, the CDR3 reads TGTGCCAGCAGCCACCCCATAGGGACTAGCGGGCAAGAGACCCAGTACTTC. It codes for CASSHPIGTSGQETQYF. The V gene is TRBV4-2, the J gene TRBJ2-5, with 12 nucleotides matching TRBD2. The length of the CDR3 is 17 residues. Losses at the gene ends were 3 bases for V and 2 bases for J; bases not matched to a gene: 7. Per the germline V gene, CDR1 is LGHNA and CDR2 is YNFKEQ.

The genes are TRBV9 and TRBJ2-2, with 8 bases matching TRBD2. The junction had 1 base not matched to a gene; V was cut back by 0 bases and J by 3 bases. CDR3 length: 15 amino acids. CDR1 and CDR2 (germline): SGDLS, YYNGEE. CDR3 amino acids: CASSVAGGYTGELFF. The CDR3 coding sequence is TGTGCCAGCAGCGTAGCGGGGGGGTACACCGGGGAGCTGTTTTTT. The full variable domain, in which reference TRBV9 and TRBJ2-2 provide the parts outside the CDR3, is DSGVTQTPKHLITATGQRVTLRCSPRSGDLSVYWYQQSLDQGLQFLIQYYNGEERAKGNILERFSAQQFPDLHSELNLSSLELGDSALYFCASSVAGGYTGELFFGEGSRLTVL.

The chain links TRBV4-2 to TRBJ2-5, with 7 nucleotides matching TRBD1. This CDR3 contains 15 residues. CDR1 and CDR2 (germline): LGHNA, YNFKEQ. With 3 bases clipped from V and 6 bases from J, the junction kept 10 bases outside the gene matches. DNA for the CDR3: TGTGCCAGCAGCCACGCACAGGGGAATAGGCAGACCCAGTACTTC. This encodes CASSHAQGNRQTQYF.

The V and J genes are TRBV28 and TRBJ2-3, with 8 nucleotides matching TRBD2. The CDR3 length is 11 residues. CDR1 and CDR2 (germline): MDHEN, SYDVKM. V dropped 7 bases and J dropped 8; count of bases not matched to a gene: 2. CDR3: CASTRGGTQYF. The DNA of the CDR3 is TGTGCCAGCACCCGGGGGGGTACGCAGTATTTT.

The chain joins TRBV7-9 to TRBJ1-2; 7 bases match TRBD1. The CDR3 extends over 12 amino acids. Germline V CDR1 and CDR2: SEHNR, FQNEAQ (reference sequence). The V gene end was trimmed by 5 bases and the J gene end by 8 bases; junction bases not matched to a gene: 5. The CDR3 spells CASSLGTDGYTF. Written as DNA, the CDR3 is TGTGCCAGCAGCCTAGGGACAGACGGCTACACCTTC. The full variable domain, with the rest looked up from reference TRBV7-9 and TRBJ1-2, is DTGVSQNPRHKITKRGQNVTFRCDPISEHNRLYWYRQTLGQGPEFLTYFQNEAQLEKSRLLSDRFSAERPKGSFSTLEIQRTEQGDSAMYLCASSLGTDGYTFGSGTRLTVV.

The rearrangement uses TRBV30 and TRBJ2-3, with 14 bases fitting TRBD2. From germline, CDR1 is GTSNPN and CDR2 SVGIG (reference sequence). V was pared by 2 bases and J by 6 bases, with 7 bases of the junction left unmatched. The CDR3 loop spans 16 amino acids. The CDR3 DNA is TGTGCCTGGAGTACCGGGACTAGCGGGGGTAGGGATACGCAGTATTTT. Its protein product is CAWSTGTSGGRDTQYF.